A single T cell receptor beta chain is shown here with its context. The antigen remains unidentified. TCR beta cDNA libraries included unique molecular identifiers. The yield from about 1 to 10 million T cells was around 500,000 cDNA molecules in total. TCRdb re-derived calls from the PCR reads in MiXCR, one entry per CDR3 protein. The sample lists roughly 600,000 distinct CDR3 sequences; 44% were seen once. The sample comes from a study of post-analysis software for immune sequencing data. About the study: Relapsing-remitting, secondary progressive and progressive-relapsing forms of multiple sclerosis all featured among disease courses.

The CDR3 spans 16 residues. The ends were cut back, 7 bases at V and 1 base at J, with 17 bases in the middle. Study-level findings and limits: Multiple sclerosis was associated with a significant reduction in normalized Chao1 diversity relative to controls. Analysis by F measure revealed that same-batch samples clustered strongly together. Roughly five TRBV segments appeared more often in patients than in controls, and TRBV5-6, TRBV5-1 and TRBV20-1 were among these.

The sequenced material came from blood. The chain couples TRBV12-3 or TRBV12-4 to TRBJ1-5; D possibly corresponds to TRBD1 (6 bases). This TCR came from a girl aged 5 to 17 with multiple sclerosis. The CDR3 protein is CASTISGAGSNQPQHF. For the CDR3, the DNA is TGTGCCAGCACCATATCAGGGGCTGGGAGCAATCAGCCCCAGCATTTT.